This T cell receptor (beta chain) was identified in a study of T cell repertoires in cytomegalovirus infection. Study-level information: Newly reported HLA-C-restricted and thoroughly characterized HLA-B-restricted CMV epitopes were employed. Evidence of both CMV infection and a matching HLA type came from public TCR beta signatures. Broader study findings: Cumulative public TCR beta family frequency identified CMV carriers with the relevant HLA. There were HLA-C-restricted CMV-specific TCR beta clonotypes dominating the ex vivo response.

Germline trimming cut 3 bases from V and 5 bases from J; bases unmatched to any gene: 8. The CDR3 runs 16 residues. This clonotype was counted between two and nine times. Its specificity is unknown. One entry per CDR3 protein, called by TCRdb with MiXCR from the reads. The sample holds 370,000 or so distinct CDR3 sequences, about 32% seen once. The source is a human donor in good health (CMV status not recorded). Some clones in this sample may be carry-over from other donors' samples. The source material was cultured PBMCs, sampled from culture after CMV antigen stimulation. The chain uses TRBV12-3 or TRBV12-4 and TRBJ2-2; 8 nucleotides align to TRBD1. CDR3 loop: CASSFGQGAWTGELFF. DNA for the CDR3: TGTGCCAGCAGTTTTGGTCAGGGGGCTTGGACCGGGGAGCTGTTTTTT.